This T cell receptor beta chain originates from a study of T cell responses to AZD1222 COVID-19 vaccine. Measured with immunoSEQ multiplex PCR; TCRdb has only the in-frame clones, and not every one. The sample holds 100,000 to 150,000 clones, around 91% seen once. V lost 0 bases and J 5 bases, leaving 9 bases between the germline ends. This CDR3 region has 14 residues. The germline gives CDR1 SGHRS, CDR2 YFSETQ. V and J are TRBV5-1 and TRBJ1-5; D perhaps matches TRBD1 (5 bases). The sequence came from an adult in good health. The sequencing here drew on peripheral blood, taken on day 0 of MenACWY control vaccination. CDR3 sequence: CASSLAGGDQPQHF. In DNA form, the CDR3 reads TGCGCCAGCAGCTTGGCGGGGGGGGATCAGCCCCAGCATTTT.